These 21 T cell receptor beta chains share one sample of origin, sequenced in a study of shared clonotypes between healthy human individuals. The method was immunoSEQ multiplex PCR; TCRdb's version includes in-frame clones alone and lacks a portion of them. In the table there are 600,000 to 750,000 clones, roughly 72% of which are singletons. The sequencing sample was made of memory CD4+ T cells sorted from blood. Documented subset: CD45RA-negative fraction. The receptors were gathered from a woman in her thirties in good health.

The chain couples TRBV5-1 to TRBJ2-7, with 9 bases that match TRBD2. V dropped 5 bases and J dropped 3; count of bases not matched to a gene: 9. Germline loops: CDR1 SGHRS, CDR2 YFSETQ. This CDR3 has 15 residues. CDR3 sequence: CASSSTSGPFYEQYF. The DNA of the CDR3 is TGCGCCAGCAGTTCGACTAGCGGACCGTTCTACGAGCAGTACTTC.

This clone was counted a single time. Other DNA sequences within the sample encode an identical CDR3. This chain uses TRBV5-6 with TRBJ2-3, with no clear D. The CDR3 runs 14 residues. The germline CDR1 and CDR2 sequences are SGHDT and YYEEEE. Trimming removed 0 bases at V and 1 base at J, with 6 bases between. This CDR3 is CASSLGRGTDTQYF. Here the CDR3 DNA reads TGTGCCAGCAGCTTGGGTAGGGGCACAGATACGCAGTATTTT.

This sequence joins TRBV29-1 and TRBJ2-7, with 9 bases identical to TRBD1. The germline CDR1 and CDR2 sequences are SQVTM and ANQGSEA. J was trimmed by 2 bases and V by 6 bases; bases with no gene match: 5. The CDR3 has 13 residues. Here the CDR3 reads CSVTGTGTYEQYF. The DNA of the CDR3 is TGCAGCGTCACCGGGACAGGGACCTACGAGCAGTACTTC.

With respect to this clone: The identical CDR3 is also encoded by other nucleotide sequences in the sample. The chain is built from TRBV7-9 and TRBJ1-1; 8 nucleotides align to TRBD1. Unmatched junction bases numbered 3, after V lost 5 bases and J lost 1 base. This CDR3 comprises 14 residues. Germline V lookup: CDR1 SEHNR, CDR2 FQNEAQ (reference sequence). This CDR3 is CASSADRGNTEAFF. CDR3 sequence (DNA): TGTGCCAGCAGCGCCGACAGGGGGAACACTGAAGCTTTCTTT.

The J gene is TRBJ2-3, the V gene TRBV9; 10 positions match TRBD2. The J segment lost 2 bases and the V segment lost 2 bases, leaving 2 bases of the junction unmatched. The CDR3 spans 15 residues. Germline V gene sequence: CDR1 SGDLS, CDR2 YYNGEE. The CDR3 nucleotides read TGTGCCAGCAGCGTCACTAGCGGGGTCACAGATACGCAGTATTTT. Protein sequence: CASSVTSGVTDTQYF.

The DNA for the CDR3 is TGTGCCAGCAGCTTAGCCCAAGAAGAAAAACTGTTTTTT. Residues: CASSLAQEEKLFF. The chain carries TRBV7-9 and TRBJ1-4; D is uncertain. With 0 bases removed from V and 8 bases from J, the gap between germline ends came to 7 bases. CDR1 and CDR2 (germline): SEHNR, FQNEAQ (reference sequence). The CDR3 is 13 amino acids.

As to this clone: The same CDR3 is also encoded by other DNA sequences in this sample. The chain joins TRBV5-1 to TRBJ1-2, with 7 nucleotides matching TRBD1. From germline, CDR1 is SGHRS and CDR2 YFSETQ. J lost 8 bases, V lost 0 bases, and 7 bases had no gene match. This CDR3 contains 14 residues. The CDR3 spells CASSLGQGVGGYTF. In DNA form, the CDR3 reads TGCGCCAGCAGCTTGGGACAGGGTGTCGGGGGCTACACCTTC.

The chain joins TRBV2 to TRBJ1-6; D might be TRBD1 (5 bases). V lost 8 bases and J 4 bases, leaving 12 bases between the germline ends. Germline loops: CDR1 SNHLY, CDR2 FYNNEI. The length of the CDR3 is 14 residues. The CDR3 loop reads CASDGTDYNSPLHF. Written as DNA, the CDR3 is TGTGCCAGCGACGGGACGGATTATAATTCACCCCTCCACTTT. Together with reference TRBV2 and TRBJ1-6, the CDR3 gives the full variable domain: EPEVTQTPSHQVTQMGQEVILRCVPISNHLYFYWYRQILGQKVEFLVSFYNNEISEKSEIFDDQFSVERPDGSNFTLKIRSTKLEDSAMYFCASDGTDYNSPLHFGNGTRLTVT.

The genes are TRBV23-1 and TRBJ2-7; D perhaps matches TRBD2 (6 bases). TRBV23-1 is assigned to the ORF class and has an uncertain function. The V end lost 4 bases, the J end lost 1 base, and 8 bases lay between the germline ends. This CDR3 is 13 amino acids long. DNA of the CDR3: TGCGCCAGCAGTCCGGGACTTTCCTACGAGCAGTACTTC. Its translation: CASSPGLSYEQYF.

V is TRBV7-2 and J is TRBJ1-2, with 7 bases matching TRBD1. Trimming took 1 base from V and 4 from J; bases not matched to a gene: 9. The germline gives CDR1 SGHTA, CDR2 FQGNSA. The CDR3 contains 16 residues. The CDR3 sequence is CASSLDFPGDSYGYTF. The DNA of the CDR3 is TGTGCCAGCAGCTTAGATTTTCCAGGGGACAGCTATGGCTACACCTTC.

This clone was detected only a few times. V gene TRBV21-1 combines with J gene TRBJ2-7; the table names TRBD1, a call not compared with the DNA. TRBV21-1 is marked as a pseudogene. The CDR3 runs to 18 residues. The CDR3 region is CASSNVTFWRVHAYEQYF. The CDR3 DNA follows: TGTGCCAGCAGCAACGTGACATTTTGGCGCGTCCATGCCTACGAGCAGTACTTC.

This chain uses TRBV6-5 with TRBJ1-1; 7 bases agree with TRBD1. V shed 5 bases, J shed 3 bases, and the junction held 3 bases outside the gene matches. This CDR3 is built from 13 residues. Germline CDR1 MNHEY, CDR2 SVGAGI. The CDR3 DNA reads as TGTGCCAGCAGTCGAACAGGGGACACTGAAGCTTTCTTT. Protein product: CASSRTGDTEAFF.

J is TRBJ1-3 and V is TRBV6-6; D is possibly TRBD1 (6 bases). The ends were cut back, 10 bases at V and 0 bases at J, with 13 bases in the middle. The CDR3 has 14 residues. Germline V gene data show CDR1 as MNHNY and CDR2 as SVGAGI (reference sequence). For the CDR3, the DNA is TGTGCCACCTTGGACAGACTCTCTGGAAACACCATATATTTT. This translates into CATLDRLSGNTIYF.

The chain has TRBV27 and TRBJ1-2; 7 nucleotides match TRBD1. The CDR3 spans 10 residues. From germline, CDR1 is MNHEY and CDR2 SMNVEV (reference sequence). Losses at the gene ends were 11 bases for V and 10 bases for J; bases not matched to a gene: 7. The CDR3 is CAGGDSHYTF. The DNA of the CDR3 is TGTGCCGGTGGGGACAGCCACTACACCTTC.

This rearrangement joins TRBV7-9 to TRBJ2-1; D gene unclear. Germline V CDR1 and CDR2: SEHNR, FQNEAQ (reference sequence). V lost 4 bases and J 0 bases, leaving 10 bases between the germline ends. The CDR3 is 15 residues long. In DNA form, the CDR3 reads TGTGCCAGCAGCTCCCACTTGAGCTCCTACAATGAGCAGTTCTTC. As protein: CASSSHLSSYNEQFF.

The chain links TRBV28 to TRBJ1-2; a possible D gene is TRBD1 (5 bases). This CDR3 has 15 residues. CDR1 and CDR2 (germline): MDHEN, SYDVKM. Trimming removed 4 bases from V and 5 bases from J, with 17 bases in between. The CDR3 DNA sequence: TGTGCCAGCAGTTCAACTAATCCGGGGACTTATGGCTACACCTTC. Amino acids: CASSSTNPGTYGYTF.

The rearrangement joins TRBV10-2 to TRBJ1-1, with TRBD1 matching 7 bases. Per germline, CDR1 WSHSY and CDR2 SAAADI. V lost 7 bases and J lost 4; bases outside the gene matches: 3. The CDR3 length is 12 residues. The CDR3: CASKDRVTEAFF. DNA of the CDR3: TGCGCCAGCAAAGACAGGGTCACTGAAGCTTTCTTT.

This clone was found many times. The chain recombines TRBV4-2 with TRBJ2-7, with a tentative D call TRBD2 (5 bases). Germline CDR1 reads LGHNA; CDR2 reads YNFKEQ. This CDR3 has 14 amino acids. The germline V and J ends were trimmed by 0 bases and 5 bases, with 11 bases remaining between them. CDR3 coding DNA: TGTGCCAGCAGCCAAGATCGGGGTAGGGACGAGCAGTACTTC. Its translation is CASSQDRGRDEQYF.

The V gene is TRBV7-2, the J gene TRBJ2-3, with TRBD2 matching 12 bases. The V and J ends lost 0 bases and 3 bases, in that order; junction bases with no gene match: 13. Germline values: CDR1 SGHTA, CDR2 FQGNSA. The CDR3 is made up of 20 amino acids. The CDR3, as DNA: TGTGCCAGCAGCTTAGCAATATTTCGGACTAGCGGGAAGATAACAGATACGCAGTATTTT. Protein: CASSLAIFRTSGKITDTQYF.

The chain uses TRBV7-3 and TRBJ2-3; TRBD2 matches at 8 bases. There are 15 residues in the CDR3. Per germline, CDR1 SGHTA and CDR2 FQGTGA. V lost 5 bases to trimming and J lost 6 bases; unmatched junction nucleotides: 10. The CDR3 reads CASSPPGGARDTQYF. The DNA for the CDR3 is TGTGCCAGCAGCCCACCCGGGGGGGCTAGGGATACGCAGTATTTT.

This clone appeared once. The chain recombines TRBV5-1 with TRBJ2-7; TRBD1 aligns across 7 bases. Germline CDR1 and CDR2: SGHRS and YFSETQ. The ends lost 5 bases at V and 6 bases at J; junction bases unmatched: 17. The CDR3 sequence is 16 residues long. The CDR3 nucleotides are TGCGCCAGCAGTGCTGGGGCTGGATTCACAGGGGCCGAGCAGTACTTC. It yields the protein CASSAGAGFTGAEQYF.